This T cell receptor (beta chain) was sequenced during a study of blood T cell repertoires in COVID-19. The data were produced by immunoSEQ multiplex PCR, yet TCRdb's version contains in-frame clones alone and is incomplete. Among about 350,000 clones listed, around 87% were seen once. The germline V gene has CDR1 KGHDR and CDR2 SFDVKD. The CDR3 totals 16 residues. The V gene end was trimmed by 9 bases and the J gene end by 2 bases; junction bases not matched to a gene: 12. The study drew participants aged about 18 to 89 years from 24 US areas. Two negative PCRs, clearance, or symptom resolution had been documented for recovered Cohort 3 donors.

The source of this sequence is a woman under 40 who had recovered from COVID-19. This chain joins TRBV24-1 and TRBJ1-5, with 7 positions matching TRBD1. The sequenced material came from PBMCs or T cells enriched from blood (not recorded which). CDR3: CATGSTGAIGNQPQHF. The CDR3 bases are TGTGCCACCGGGTCAACAGGGGCGATCGGCAATCAGCCCCAGCATTTT.